Listed below are T cell receptor beta chains from one sample, sequenced in a study of blood T cell repertoires in COVID-19. Assay used: immunoSEQ multiplex PCR; TCRdb lists only in-frame clones, some missing. The repertoire includes 200,000 to 250,000 clones, approximately 80% of them detected once, and over 6.5% sits in the top ten. Sequenced input: peripheral blood. The origin of the receptors is a woman over 75 with COVID-19, enrolled during active disease. The conserved cysteine and the conserved F or W are not part of the CDR3 here. A D gene is named only where the DNA matches it firmly. Rows give clone size only sometimes, using once, few, many, or a class for an expanded clone.

clone_size,v_call,d_call,cdr3_aa
-,TRBV6-4,TRBD1,ATSTGTGMNTEAF
-,TRBV5-1,-,ASRRRQGWHRGAV
-,TRBV5-1,-,ASSLVGGGGHEQY
-,TRBV4-1,TRBD1,ASSHLPFGQGRDTQY
-,TRBV6-1,-,ASSARGGPWMNTEAF
-,TRBV15,-,ATGVGRGDEKLF
-,TRBV4-1,-,ASSQDRGSGSTDTQY
-,TRBV5-6,-,ASSLRGGRTTDTQY
-,TRBV28,TRBD2,ASRKSGRSEEQY
-,TRBV3-1/TRBV3-2,-,ASSHNWASASETQY
-,TRBV18,TRBD1,ASSPTGTGHAGYGYT
once,TRBV6-5,TRBD1,ASRSPGGAGELF
once,TRBV28,TRBD2,ASRPQWEWGGPNTGELF
-,TRBV5-8,TRBD2,ASSGRDYSYNEQF
-,TRBV3-1/TRBV3-2,-,ASKGGEGNSPLH
-,TRBV28,TRBD2,ASSSRAGLAGASTDTQY
-,TRBV3-1/TRBV3-2,TRBD2,ASSQAGGQVSYEQY
-,TRBV18,-,ASSPYDTGGRNSPLH
-,TRBV15,-,ATSRDGDNPTYEKLF
-,TRBV4-1,TRBD1,ASSQPLTGVGQF
-,TRBV2,TRBD2,ASSEARASGKETQY
-,TRBV5-1,TRBD2,ASSLALRGGGETQY
-,TRBV5-1,TRBD1,ASSLDRVNYGYT
-,TRBV11-2,TRBD2,ASSLGLAGVNEQF
-,TRBV2,-,ASSEAGDYTEAF
-,TRBV11-2,TRBD1,ASSIGQAGNTIY
once,TRBV3-1/TRBV3-2,-,ASSHPGHANTGELF
few,TRBV18,-,ASSAGGTQETQY
-,TRBV3-1/TRBV3-2,-,ASSQGSLSNTEAF
once,TRBV5-1,-,ASSSAGGSSYNEQF
-,TRBV5-1,-,ASSLVHPAYRARNTEAF
-,TRBV2,TRBD2,ASRVSGASSYNEQF